Shown below are 30 T cell receptor beta chains from a single sample sequenced in a study of radiation and T cells in renal cell carcinoma. Time point in this sample: baseline pretreatment blood. Indicated treatment: 15 Gy SBRT to primary tumor, nephrectomy 4 weeks later. Here immunoSEQ multiplex PCR was the method, and the copy in TCRdb shows in-frame clones only, minus some. The sample has tens of thousands of clones, 65% to 85% seen once. Sequences were derived from blood, sampled from a patient whose treatment included radiotherapy and nephrectomy. The receptors were gathered from a man aged 55 to 70 with renal cell carcinoma.

The chain uses TRBV9 and TRBJ2-5; possible D gene TRBD2, 6 bases. Trimming removed 0 bases at V and 5 bases at J, with 14 bases between. The V gene's germline CDR1 is SGDLS and CDR2 YYNGEE. The CDR3 consists of 15 residues. In DNA form, the CDR3 reads TGTGCCAGCAGCGTAGTGGGGACTCAGAGGGAGACCCAGTACTTC. Residues: CASSVVGTQRETQYF.

The V gene is TRBV21-1, the J gene TRBJ2-2. TRBV21-1 has pseudogene status. This CDR3 contains 15 residues. This CDR3 reads CASSKGGKLTGELFF. CDR3 in DNA: TGTGCCAGCAGCAAAGGGGGGAAGCTCACCGGGGAGCTGTTTTTT.

The CDR3 coding sequence is TGCGCCAGCAGCTTGGAAGAAGGGGCAGATACGCAGTATTTT. This encodes CASSLEEGADTQYF. The rearrangement joins TRBV5-1 to TRBJ2-3; D possibly corresponds to TRBD1 (5 bases). Germline V gene lookup returns CDR1 SGHRS and CDR2 YFSETQ. The V end lost 0 bases, the J end lost 4 bases, and 9 bases lay between the germline ends. This CDR3 region has 14 residues. Looking up the rest from reference TRBV5-1 and TRBJ2-3 gives the full variable domain: KAGVTQTPRYLIKTRGQQVTLSCSPISGHRSVSWYQQTPGQGLQFLFEYFSETQRNKGNFPGRFSGRQFSNSRSEMNVSTLELGDSALYLCASSLEEGADTQYFGPGTRLTVL.

The rearrangement joins TRBV9 to TRBJ1-1; D is unresolved. With 0 bases removed from V and 4 bases from J, the gap between germline ends came to 13 bases. There are 15 residues in the CDR3. CDR1 SGDLS and CDR2 YYNGEE come from the germline V gene. The CDR3 sequence is CASSVEKDFRTEAFF. CDR3 bases: TGTGCCAGCAGCGTAGAAAAGGATTTCCGCACTGAAGCTTTCTTT.

The chain joins TRBV19 to TRBJ1-1; perhaps TRBD1 as D (5 bases). CDR3 length: 15 amino acids. The V end was cut by 1 base, the J end by 1 base, with 10 bases between. Germline CDR1 reads LNHDA; CDR2 reads SQIVND (reference sequence). CDR3 DNA: TGTGCCAGTAGTATAGTCGGTACAGGGAACACTGAAGCTTTCTTT. It translates to CASSIVGTGNTEAFF. Variable domain in full (rest from reference TRBV19 and TRBJ1-1): DGGITQSPKYLFRKEGQNVTLSCEQNLNHDAMYWYRQDPGQGLRLIYYSQIVNDFQKGDIAEGYSVSREKKESFPLTVTSAQKNPTAFYLCASSIVGTGNTEAFFGQGTRLTVV.

The V gene is TRBV7-7, the J gene TRBJ2-2, with D perhaps given as TRBD1 or TRBD2 (6 bases each). V dropped 5 bases and J dropped 2 bases, with 15 bases sitting between them. Germline V lookup: CDR1 SSHAT, CDR2 FNYEAQ (reference sequence). The CDR3 is made up of 16 amino acids. CDR3 amino acids: CASSPRGGTNTGELFF. The CDR3 nucleotides read TGTGCCAGCAGCCCCCGAGGGGGGACTAACACCGGGGAGCTGTTTTTT.

The chain recombines TRBV7-2 with TRBJ1-3, with 7 bases lining up with TRBD1. CDR3 length: 14 amino acids. Trimming cost V 4 bases and J 2 bases; bases outside gene matches: 2. The germline V gene has CDR1 SGHTA and CDR2 FQGNSA. The CDR3 DNA follows: TGTGCCAGCAGCTCAACAGGGGCTGGAAACACCATATATTTT. Translating gives CASSSTGAGNTIYF.

The V call is TRBV6-1, the J call TRBJ2-2; 13 bases align to TRBD2. Trimming cost V 2 bases and J 4 bases; bases outside gene matches: 7. The germline gives CDR1 MNHNS, CDR2 SASEGT. The CDR3 runs 18 residues. CDR3 protein: CASSELGLAGRSTGELFF. As DNA, the CDR3 is TGTGCCAGCAGTGAACTGGGACTAGCGGGAAGGTCCACCGGGGAGCTGTTTTTT.

The chain joins TRBV10-1 to TRBJ2-2; no firm D call. V was pared by 0 bases and J by 5 bases, with 4 bases between. CDR1 and CDR2 (germline): WNHNN, SYGVQD (reference sequence). This CDR3 region has 13 residues. The CDR3 nucleotides are TGCGCCAGCAGTGAGTCGATTACCGGGGAGCTGTTTTTT. Translation gives CASSESITGELFF.

This clone has only one observation. This rearrangement joins TRBV14 to TRBJ1-2; unclear D gene. CDR1 and CDR2 (germline): SGHDN, FVKESK. CDR3 length: 14 residues. Trimming removed 4 bases at V and 8 bases at J, with 17 bases between. This CDR3 is CASSLNPPGLGYTF. CDR3 sequence (DNA): TGTGCCAGCAGCCTGAACCCTCCGGGATTGGGCTACACCTTC.

This clone was found once. This rearrangement joins TRBV7-2 to TRBJ2-1, with a possible D match to TRBD1 (6 bases). CDR1 and CDR2 from the germline V gene are SGHTA and FQGNSA. The CDR3 is 13 residues long. Trimming pared 3 bases from V and 8 bases from J, leaving 11 bases between. Written as DNA, the CDR3 is TGTGCCAGCAGCTTCCAGGGGTACGATGAGCAGTTCTTC. Its translation: CASSFQGYDEQFF. Supplemented by reference TRBV7-2 and TRBJ2-1, the full variable domain reads GAGVSQSPSNKVTEKGKDVELRCDPISGHTALYWYRQSLGQGLEFLIYFQGNSAPDKSGLPSDRFSAERTGGSVSTLTIQRTQQEDSAVYLCASSFQGYDEQFFGPGTRLTVL.

This clone was counted a single time. V is TRBV30 and J is TRBJ2-7; 11 positions match TRBD1. The CDR3 runs 15 residues. Germline CDR1 is GTSNPN and CDR2 is SVGIG (reference sequence). V was clipped by 3 bases and J by 1 base; unmatched bases: 5. The CDR3 spells CAWRADRGHSYEQYF. The CDR3 DNA sequence: TGTGCCTGGAGGGCGGACAGGGGGCATTCCTACGAGCAGTACTTC.

The CDR3 loop reads CASSLLAGGYTDTQYF. The CDR3 nucleotides read TGTGCCAGCAGCTTATTGGCGGGAGGGTACACAGATACGCAGTATTTT. The chain couples TRBV11-3 to TRBJ2-3, with 9 bases fitting TRBD2. The CDR3 totals 16 residues. CDR1 and CDR2 from the germline V gene are SGHNT and YENEEA. The junction had 5 bases not matched to a gene; V was cut back by 2 bases and J by 2 bases. Drawing the rest from reference TRBV11-3 and TRBJ2-3, the complete variable domain is EAGVVQSPRYKIIEKKQPVAFWCNPISGHNTLYWYLQNLGQGPELLIRYENEEAVDDSQLPKDRFSAERLKGVDSTLKIQPAELGDSAVYLCASSLLAGGYTDTQYFGPGTRLTVL.

J is TRBJ2-7 and V is TRBV12-5, with 7 nucleotides matching TRBD1. Germline loops: CDR1 LGHNT, CDR2 FRNRAP. CDR3 length equals 14 residues. V lost 2 bases to trimming and J lost 5 bases; unmatched junction nucleotides: 6. Here the CDR3 DNA reads TGTGCTAGTGGTTTGAGAGGGGGCGAAGACGAGCAGTACTTC. Residues: CASGLRGGEDEQYF.

This chain links TRBV11-3 with TRBJ2-1, with 11 bases aligning to TRBD1. The germline V gene has CDR1 SGHNT and CDR2 YENEEA. This CDR3 is 16 amino acids long. The junction had 6 bases not matched to a gene; V was cut back by 0 bases and J by 8 bases. In DNA, the CDR3 is TGTGCCAGCAGCTTAGAGGGGACAGGGGGTTTCGATGAGCAGTTCTTC. Amino acids: CASSLEGTGGFDEQFF.

This chain joins TRBV6-6 and TRBJ2-3; TRBD1 agrees at 7 bases. In germline, CDR1 is MNHNY, CDR2 SVGAGI (reference sequence). The ends lost 5 bases at V and 2 bases at J; junction bases unmatched: 7. The CDR3 is 15 amino acids. The CDR3 DNA follows: TGTGCCAGCAGTCGAACAGGGGACCCCACAGATACGCAGTATTTT. Residues: CASSRTGDPTDTQYF.

The rearrangement uses TRBV5-4 and TRBJ2-1, with TRBD2 matching over 9 bases. Germline lookup yields CDR1 SGHNT and CDR2 YYREEE (reference sequence). CDR3 length: 16 amino acids. J gave up 2 bases and V 2 bases, and 5 bases lay outside the gene matches. The CDR3 here is CASSLASGDPYNEQFF. In nucleotides, the CDR3 is TGTGCCAGCAGCTTAGCTAGCGGGGATCCCTACAATGAGCAGTTCTTC.

This sequence joins TRBV19 and TRBJ2-5, with 14 bases lining up with TRBD2. The CDR3 is 17 amino acids. Per germline, CDR1 LNHDA and CDR2 SQIVND (reference sequence). J gave up 3 bases and V 5 bases, and 8 bases lay outside the gene matches. CDR3 sequence: CASSSPGGLAGEETQYF. In DNA, the CDR3 is TGTGCCAGTAGTTCTCCCGGGGGACTAGCGGGAGAAGAGACCCAGTACTTC.

The chain has TRBV30 and TRBJ1-5; the D gene is possibly TRBD1 (5 bases). This CDR3 is built from 12 residues. Germline lookup yields CDR1 GTSNPN and CDR2 SVGIG (reference sequence). Trimming pared 5 bases from V and 5 bases from J, leaving 10 bases between. The DNA for the CDR3 is TGTGCCTGGGCCGACAGTGATCAGCCCCAGCATTTT. It specifies CAWADSDQPQHF. The full variable domain, its missing parts supplied by reference TRBV30 and TRBJ1-5, is SQTIHQWPATLVQPVGSPLSLECTVEGTSNPNLYWYRQAAGRGLQLLFYSVGIGQISSEVPQNLSASRPQDRQFILSSKKLLLSDSGFYLCAWADSDQPQHFGDGTRLSIL.

The gene calls are TRBV6-1 and TRBJ2-6; 7 bases align to TRBD1. The V segment lost 3 bases and the J segment 7 bases; nucleotides outside the gene matches: 6. CDR3 length: 15 residues. Germline CDR1 and CDR2: MNHNS and SASEGT. CDR3 sequence reads: CASSELHRGANVLTF. In DNA form, the CDR3 reads TGTGCCAGCAGTGAGCTACACAGGGGTGCCAACGTCCTGACTTTC.

This chain uses TRBV30 with TRBJ2-1, with D hard to call. The germline V gene encodes CDR1 GTSNPN and CDR2 SVGIG (reference sequence). Trimming cost V 4 bases and J 0 bases, with 10 bases left between them. The CDR3 sequence is 14 residues long. CDR3 bases: TGTGCCTGGATGACGGTTAGCTCCTACAATGAGCAGTTCTTC. It yields the protein CAWMTVSSYNEQFF. The full variable domain, rest sourced from reference TRBV30 and TRBJ2-1, is SQTIHQWPATLVQPVGSPLSLECTVEGTSNPNLYWYRQAAGRGLQLLFYSVGIGQISSEVPQNLSASRPQDRQFILSSKKLLLSDSGFYLCAWMTVSSYNEQFFGPGTRLTVL.

This chain joins TRBV5-1 and TRBJ2-5, with TRBD1 as a possible D gene (5 bases). Germline V lookup: CDR1 SGHRS, CDR2 YFSETQ. Trimming left V 2 bases short and J 2 bases short, with 10 bases between. The CDR3 has 14 amino acids. The CDR3 sequence: CASSFSGIQETQYF. In nucleotides, the CDR3 is TGCGCCAGCAGCTTTTCAGGGATTCAAGAGACCCAGTACTTC.

The chain carries TRBV10-3 and TRBJ2-7, with 7 bases fitting TRBD1. V trimming: 3 bases; J trimming: 3 bases; junction bases outside the gene matches: 5. The V gene's germline CDR1 is ENHRY and CDR2 SYGVKD. The CDR3 has 14 amino acids. The CDR3 protein is CAISDKGTVYEQYF. CDR3 nucleotide sequence: TGTGCCATCAGTGATAAAGGGACAGTCTACGAGCAGTACTTC.

The chain joins TRBV11-2 to TRBJ1-2; D possibly corresponds to TRBD1 (5 bases). Germline V lookup: CDR1 SGHAT, CDR2 FQNNGV. This CDR3 has 13 residues. V lost 4 bases and J 8 bases, leaving 14 bases between the germline ends. CDR3 nucleotides: TGTGCCAGCAGCTCGGGGTGGGGCAGGGGCTACACCTTC. As protein: CASSSGWGRGYTF.

V and J are TRBV30 and TRBJ2-1; D is ambiguous. Germline CDR1 reads GTSNPN; CDR2 reads SVGIG (reference sequence). This CDR3 has 12 amino acids. V lost 2 bases and J lost 4, with 6 bases in between. The CDR3 is CAWSSLYNEQFF. The CDR3, as DNA: TGTGCCTGGAGTTCACTTTACAATGAGCAGTTCTTC.

In this sample, this clone turned up once. This chain uses TRBV6-1 with TRBJ1-1; 7 bases are shared with TRBD1. CDR3 length: 15 amino acids. The J segment lost 4 bases and the V segment lost 6 bases, leaving 11 bases of the junction unmatched. Germline assignment: CDR1 MNHNS and CDR2 SASEGT. The CDR3 region has the DNA TGTGCCAGCAGAGGGACAGAACTCTGGAGCACTGAAGCTTTCTTT. As protein: CASRGTELWSTEAFF.

The CDR3 DNA reads as TGTGCCAGCAGTTTTTCGACTTATTACGGGGTTCGGTTCTTC. It yields the protein CASSFSTYYGVRFF. This sequence joins TRBV27 and TRBJ2-1; possible D gene TRBD2, 5 bases. CDR1 and CDR2 (germline): MNHEY, SMNVEV (reference sequence). The CDR3 has 14 residues. Trimming removed 3 bases at V and 15 bases at J, with 21 bases between.

The chain has TRBV7-8 and TRBJ2-5; 13 positions agree with TRBD2. After removal of 5 bases from V and 4 bases from J, the junction contained 7 bases not matched to a gene. Germline-derived CDR1 and CDR2 are SGHVS and FQNEAQ. This CDR3 region has 16 residues. This CDR3 reads CASSPTSGRGGETQYF. The CDR3 nucleotides are TGTGCCAGCAGCCCAACTAGCGGGAGGGGGGGAGAGACCCAGTACTTC.

This clone was seen more than once but under ten times. The chain carries TRBV18 and TRBJ1-1, with 7 bases aligning to TRBD1. The CDR3 length is 15 residues. Germline V lookup: CDR1 KGHSH, CDR2 LQKENI. The J segment lost 3 bases and the V segment lost 5 bases, leaving 9 bases of the junction unmatched. This chain's CDR3 is CASSVTGTMDTEAFF. The CDR3 bases are TGTGCCAGCTCAGTGACAGGGACTATGGACACTGAAGCTTTCTTT.

This chain joins TRBV6-6 and TRBJ1-4; D gene uncertain. Germline V lookup: CDR1 MNHNY, CDR2 SVGAGI (reference sequence). The V end was cut by 0 bases, the J end by 4 bases, with 6 bases between. This CDR3 is 14 amino acids long. In DNA, the CDR3 is TGTGCCAGCAGTTACTCGAGCTATAATGAAAAACTGTTTTTT. This sequence encodes CASSYSSYNEKLFF.